Below are 29 T cell receptor beta chains sequenced from a single sample in a study of blood T cell repertoires in COVID-19. Sequencing used immunoSEQ multiplex PCR; TCRdb keeps in-frame clones, though not all of them. The sample records about 210,000 clones, 70% to 90% being singletons. Sequences were obtained from peripheral blood. The origin of the receptors is a woman of 80 years or more with acute or convalescent COVID-19.

This clone has just a few counts. CDR3 in DNA: TGTGCCACCAGTGATCCCCTACCGGGGGGCTATGGCTACACCTTC. Its protein product is CATSDPLPGGYGYTF. The gene calls are TRBV24-1 and TRBJ1-2; D possibly corresponds to TRBD1 (5 bases). CDR3 length: 15 amino acids. Germline CDR1 and CDR2: KGHDR and SFDVKD. V was clipped by 3 bases and J by 4 bases, with 14 bases between them.

The chain employs TRBV25-1 and TRBJ1-2, with 7 bases that match TRBD1. The CDR3 spans 17 residues. The trim removed 4 bases at V and 2 bases at J, leaving 13 bases unmatched. Germline values: CDR1 MGHDK, CDR2 SYGVNS. CDR3 nucleotide sequence: TGTGCCAGCAGTGGAACAGGGGCAGGGGAAGAAAACTATGGCTACACCTTC. Translated: CASSGTGAGEENYGYTF.

V and J are TRBV6-5 and TRBJ1-5; unclear D gene. Germline CDR1 MNHEY, CDR2 SVGAGI. V gave up 0 bases and J gave up 5 bases, with 5 bases separating them. CDR3 size: 13 residues. The CDR3: CASSYSRDQPQHF. The CDR3 DNA sequence: TGTGCCAGCAGTTACTCGAGGGATCAGCCCCAGCATTTT.

The chain has TRBV18 and TRBJ1-1; D unclear. This CDR3 contains 16 residues. Germline V lookup: CDR1 KGHSH, CDR2 LQKENI. V lost 3 bases to trimming and J lost 2 bases, with 16 bases between them. CDR3 coding DNA: TGTGCCAGCTCACCCCTCCTCGAGGGAGGCAACACTGAAGCTTTCTTT. It encodes CASSPLLEGGNTEAFF.

The gene calls are TRBV7-2 and TRBJ1-6, with TRBD1 identical over 11 bases. CDR3 length: 19 amino acids. CDR1 and CDR2 (germline): SGHTA, FQGNSA. V lost 5 bases to trimming and J lost 9 bases; unmatched junction nucleotides: 18. CDR3 bases: TGTGCCAGCAGCCCGTATAAACCGGGGACAGGGGGATTAAGTTCACCCCTCCACTTT. Its translation: CASSPYKPGTGGLSSPLHF.

The gene calls are TRBV27 and TRBJ2-1; 7 positions match TRBD2. This CDR3 contains 15 residues. V lost 3 bases to trimming and J lost 9 bases; unmatched junction nucleotides: 11. Germline V gene lookup returns CDR1 MNHEY and CDR2 SMNVEV (reference sequence). In DNA, the CDR3 is TGTGCCAGCAGTTTCTGGGGCGTGGCGGGAGCTGAGCAGTTCTTC. Protein sequence: CASSFWGVAGAEQFF.

As regards this clone: Compared with germline, one end of the junction differs, possibly owing to a read error. The V and J genes are TRBV7-2 and TRBJ1-2; no definite D call. CDR3 length: 11 amino acids. Germline CDR1 and CDR2: SGHTA and FQGNSA. CDR3 nucleotide sequence: TGTGCCAGCAGCTCCTTCTATGACTACACCTTC. Protein sequence: CASSSFYDYTF.

In its sample, this clone was seen once. This chain joins TRBV7-9 and TRBJ1-2; 7 bases match TRBD1. The CDR3 sequence is 15 residues long. Germline V gene lookup returns CDR1 SEHNR and CDR2 FQNEAQ (reference sequence). Trimming removed 2 bases from V and 5 bases from J; junction bases left unmatched: 8. The CDR3 reads CASSLLQGRGYGYTF. The DNA of the CDR3 is TGTGCCAGCAGCTTATTACAGGGCAGGGGGTATGGCTACACCTTC.

This rearrangement joins TRBV7-2 to TRBJ2-7, with D maybe TRBD2 (6 bases). Per the germline V gene, CDR1 is SGHTA and CDR2 is FQGNSA. The CDR3 is 17 amino acids. Trimming stripped 2 bases from V and 6 bases from J, with 23 bases between. The CDR3 sequence is CASSLRGRTGVPGEQYF. CDR3 coding DNA: TGTGCCAGCAGCTTACGTGGCCGGACGGGGGTCCCCGGCGAGCAGTACTTC.

This sequence joins TRBV7-2 and TRBJ1-3; 10 positions agree with TRBD1. Germline assignment: CDR1 SGHTA and CDR2 FQGNSA. CDR3 length: 18 residues. J lost 4 bases, V lost 2 bases, and 11 bases had no gene match. The CDR3 reads CASSLPLGTGEPGNTIYF. In DNA form, the CDR3 reads TGTGCCAGCAGCTTACCTTTGGGGACAGGGGAACCAGGAAACACCATATATTTT.

This sequence joins TRBV5-1 and TRBJ2-1, with TRBD2 matching over 7 bases. In germline, CDR1 is SGHRS, CDR2 YFSETQ. Trimming at V came to 0 bases and at J to 2 bases, leaving 8 bases not matched to a gene. The CDR3 loop spans 17 amino acids. The CDR3 sequence: CASSLALAGKAYNEQFF. The DNA for the CDR3 is TGCGCCAGCAGCTTGGCTTTAGCGGGCAAAGCCTACAATGAGCAGTTCTTC.

The V gene is TRBV29-1, the J gene TRBJ2-7, with 12 bases lining up with TRBD2. Germline trimming cut 6 bases from V and 7 bases from J; bases unmatched to any gene: 7. Germline assignment: CDR1 SQVTM and CDR2 ANQGSEA. This CDR3 has 13 amino acids. CDR3 region: CSVRLAGEGEQYF. The CDR3 bases are TGCAGCGTGAGACTAGCGGGAGAAGGTGAGCAGTACTTC.

The V and J genes are TRBV7-9 and TRBJ1-6; D uncertain. There are 11 residues in the CDR3. V was pared by 3 bases and J by 10 bases, with 4 bases between. From germline, CDR1 is SEHNR and CDR2 FQNEAQ (reference sequence). CDR3 sequence (DNA): TGTGCCAGCAGCTTGGGCTCACCCCTCCACTTT. Its translation is CASSLGSPLHF.

The CDR3 is CASSSRGLAGGTGELFF. Here the CDR3 DNA reads TGTGCCAGCAGTTCCCGGGGACTAGCGGGGGGCACCGGGGAGCTGTTTTTT. The chain recombines TRBV27 with TRBJ2-2, with TRBD2 matching over 15 bases. Germline CDR1 reads MNHEY; CDR2 reads SMNVEV (reference sequence). With 4 bases clipped from V and 4 bases from J, the junction kept 4 bases outside the gene matches. The CDR3 extends over 17 amino acids.

The chain uses TRBV10-3 and TRBJ1-5; D uncertain. The germline V gene encodes CDR1 ENHRY and CDR2 SYGVKD. Trimming removed 8 bases at V and 2 bases at J, with 10 bases between. The CDR3 is 13 amino acids. The CDR3 loop reads CAIGTQGNQPQHF. The CDR3 nucleotides are TGTGCCATCGGTACACAAGGCAATCAGCCCCAGCATTTT.

The chain joins TRBV28 to TRBJ2-2; the D is unclear. CDR3 length: 13 amino acids. Germline V gene sequence: CDR1 MDHEN, CDR2 SYDVKM. The ends were cut back, 6 bases at V and 0 bases at J, with 5 bases in the middle. The CDR3 is CASSTTNTGELFF. The DNA for the CDR3 is TGTGCCAGCAGCACTACGAACACCGGGGAGCTGTTTTTT.

This clone was picked up one time. The V call is TRBV10-3, the J call TRBJ2-5; 7 bases match TRBD1. Germline values: CDR1 ENHRY, CDR2 SYGVKD. The CDR3 length is 15 residues. The ends lost 1 base at V and 4 bases at J; junction bases unmatched: 6. CDR3 amino acids: CAISEWDRQGETQYF. In DNA form, the CDR3 reads TGTGCCATCAGTGAGTGGGACAGACAGGGAGAGACCCAGTACTTC.

The rearrangement uses TRBV6-5 and TRBJ2-5, with 10 bases identical to TRBD2. CDR1 and CDR2 from the germline V gene are MNHEY and SVGAGI. J lost 5 bases, V lost 2 bases, and 8 bases had no gene match. The CDR3 is 16 amino acids. As DNA, the CDR3 is TGTGCCAGCAGTTACGGGACTAGCGCGGCTGAGGAGACCCAGTACTTC. It specifies CASSYGTSAAEETQYF.

V and J are TRBV18 and TRBJ2-2; the D is unclear. The V gene's germline CDR1 is KGHSH and CDR2 LQKENI. The V end lost 1 base, the J end lost 4 bases, and 10 bases lay between the germline ends. The CDR3 totals 15 residues. CDR3 sequence: CASSPLLSRTGELFF. The CDR3, as DNA: TGTGCCAGCTCACCACTCTTGTCTCGCACCGGGGAGCTGTTTTTT.

The rearrangement links TRBV6-5 to TRBJ2-3; a weak D match, TRBD2 (5 bases). Looked up from germline, CDR1 is MNHEY and CDR2 is SVGAGI. There are 13 residues in the CDR3. V was cut by 6 bases and J by 8 bases, with 15 bases left in between. CDR3 sequence reads: CASRDGPGGTQYF. CDR3 DNA sequence: TGTGCCAGCAGGGATGGTCCAGGAGGTACGCAGTATTTT.

The chain joins TRBV7-2 to TRBJ1-1; the D gene is possibly TRBD1 (5 bases). The CDR3 runs 13 residues. The germline V and J ends were trimmed by 2 bases and 7 bases, with 11 bases remaining between them. Germline-derived CDR1 and CDR2 are SGHTA and FQGNSA. CDR3 nucleotides: TGTGCCAGCAGCTTACGGTGGACAAATGAAGCTTTCTTT. Translation: CASSLRWTNEAFF.

The CDR3 spells CASSVGQGWVTEAFF. CDR3 sequence (DNA): TGTGCCAGCAGCGTTGGCCAGGGGTGGGTAACTGAAGCTTTCTTT. The chain carries TRBV9 and TRBJ1-1; the D gene is possibly TRBD1 (6 bases). V lost 2 bases and J lost 5, with 16 bases in between. This CDR3 region has 15 residues. The V gene's germline CDR1 is SGDLS and CDR2 YYNGEE.

The V and J genes are TRBV4-3 and TRBJ1-2; TRBD1 might be the D (6 bases). The CDR3 contains 13 residues. Trimming cost V 8 bases and J 5 bases, with 15 bases left between them. Germline CDR1 reads LGHNA; CDR2 reads YSLEER. CDR3 coding DNA: TGCGCCAGCGGGGGCAGGCAGGGTTATGGCTACACCTTC. Translated: CASGGRQGYGYTF.

In nucleotides, the CDR3 is TGTGCCAGCAGCCCGGGCTATGGCTACACCTTC. Protein: CASSPGYGYTF. The chain couples TRBV5-8 to TRBJ1-2, with D uncertain. The CDR3 has 11 amino acids. V shed 4 bases and J shed 4 bases, with 5 bases lying between them. Germline CDR1 SGHTS, CDR2 YDEGEE.

This clone was seen just once. The chain has TRBV3-1 (or the pseudogene TRBV3-2) and TRBJ2-2; the D gene is possibly TRBD2 (5 bases). Germline V gene data show CDR1 as LGHDT and CDR2 as YNNKEL (reference sequence). V dropped 4 bases and J dropped 4 bases, with 10 bases sitting between them. The CDR3 has 14 residues. This chain's CDR3 is CASSLVAGTGELFF. The CDR3 DNA follows: TGTGCCAGCAGCCTCGTTGCGGGCACCGGGGAGCTGTTTTTT.

This sequence joins TRBV6-5 and TRBJ1-2; possible D gene TRBD1, 5 bases. The germline gives CDR1 MNHEY, CDR2 SVGAGI. Trimming left V 6 bases short and J 7 bases short, with 12 bases between. CDR3 length: 12 residues. This CDR3 is CASSPQGGGYTF. The CDR3 DNA sequence: TGTGCCAGCAGCCCCCAGGGTGGTGGCTACACCTTC.

This chain joins TRBV7-2 and TRBJ2-1, with TRBD2 as a possible D gene (6 bases). The CDR3 runs to 16 residues. V lost 5 bases and J lost 2, with 16 bases in between. Germline V lookup: CDR1 SGHTA, CDR2 FQGNSA. The CDR3 loop reads CASSVTGGITYNEQFF. The CDR3 nucleotides are TGTGCCAGCAGCGTCACCGGGGGAATAACCTACAATGAGCAGTTCTTC.

The chain is built from TRBV18 and TRBJ1-1; TRBD1 aligns across 8 bases. Germline V gene sequence: CDR1 KGHSH, CDR2 LQKENI. CDR3 size: 15 residues. Germline trimming cut 3 bases from V and 1 base from J; bases unmatched to any gene: 4. For the CDR3, the DNA is TGTGCCAGCTCACCGTTTGGACAGGGGAACACTGAAGCTTTCTTT. This gives the protein CASSPFGQGNTEAFF.

The chain is built from TRBV7-9 and TRBJ2-3, with TRBD1 as a possible D gene (6 bases). This CDR3 is 16 amino acids long. Germline V lookup: CDR1 SEHNR, CDR2 FQNEAQ (reference sequence). The V and J ends lost 0 bases and 1 base respectively, with 11 bases between them. The DNA for the CDR3 is TGTGCCAGCAGCTTAGCCGGGACATACGGCACAGATACGCAGTATTTT. It yields the protein CASSLAGTYGTDTQYF.